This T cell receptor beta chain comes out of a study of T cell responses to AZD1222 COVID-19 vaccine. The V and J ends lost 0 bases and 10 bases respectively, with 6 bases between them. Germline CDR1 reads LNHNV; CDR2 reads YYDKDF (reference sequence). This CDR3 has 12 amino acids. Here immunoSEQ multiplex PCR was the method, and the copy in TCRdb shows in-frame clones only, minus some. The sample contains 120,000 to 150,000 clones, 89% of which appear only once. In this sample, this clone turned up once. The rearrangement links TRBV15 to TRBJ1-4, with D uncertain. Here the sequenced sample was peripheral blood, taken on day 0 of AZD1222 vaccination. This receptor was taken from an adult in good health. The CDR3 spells CATSRDIGKLFF. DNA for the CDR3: TGTGCCACCAGCAGAGACATCGGAAAACTGTTTTTT.